The 11 T cell receptor beta chains below all came from one sample that was sequenced in a study of T cell changes during pregnancy in multiple sclerosis. Only in-frame clones appear in the TCRdb table, and some are missing; sequencing was by immunoSEQ multiplex PCR. Of 75,000 to 100,000 clones listed, roughly 91% are singletons. The source material was peripheral blood, sampled after pregnancy. The source of these receptors is a female donor in good health, enrolled as a control in a pregnancy study.

The V call is TRBV6-1, the J call TRBJ2-2; TRBD1 is a possible D gene (7 bases). Trimming removed 0 bases from V and 2 bases from J, with 16 bases in between. The CDR3 extends over 18 amino acids. CDR1 and CDR2 from the germline V gene are MNHNS and SASEGT. This CDR3 is CASSEAPGGQTNTGELFF. The CDR3 DNA reads TGTGCCAGCAGTGAAGCTCCCGGGGGACAGACCAACACCGGGGAGCTGTTTTTT.

This chain links TRBV7-2 with TRBJ1-4; the D gene is possibly TRBD1 (6 bases). The germline CDR1 and CDR2 sequences are SGHTA and FQGNSA. V lost 5 bases and J lost 8, with 15 bases in between. The CDR3 covers 14 residues. Here the CDR3 DNA reads TGTGCCAGCAGCCCGGGTGGGGGCTCGGAAAAACTGTTTTTT. This gives the protein CASSPGGGSEKLFF.

The rearrangement uses TRBV4-2 and TRBJ1-5, with 8 nucleotides matching TRBD1. The CDR3 contains 17 residues. The J segment lost 6 bases and the V segment lost 0 bases, leaving 10 bases of the junction unmatched. The germline V gene has CDR1 LGHNA and CDR2 YNFKEQ. The CDR3 protein is CASSQDRGQGAGQPQHF. The CDR3 bases are TGTGCCAGCAGCCAAGATCGGGGCCAGGGGGCGGGTCAGCCCCAGCATTTT.

The chain employs TRBV4-2 and TRBJ1-1, with D unclear. Looked up from germline, CDR1 is LGHNA and CDR2 is YNFKEQ. V was cut by 1 base and J by 4 bases, with 10 bases left in between. The CDR3 is 14 residues long. The CDR3 DNA reads as TGTGCCAGCAGCCAAGGGCTAGGGAGCACTGAAGCTTTCTTT. Amino acids: CASSQGLGSTEAFF.

V gene TRBV11-2 combines with J gene TRBJ2-2; 7 bases are shared with TRBD1. The junction had 6 bases not matched to a gene; V was cut back by 5 bases and J by 6 bases. The CDR3 consists of 14 residues. Per the germline V gene, CDR1 is SGHAT and CDR2 is FQNNGV. The CDR3 here is CASSPYTGAGELFF. The CDR3 DNA reads as TGTGCCAGCAGCCCGTACACAGGGGCCGGGGAGCTGTTTTTT.

The chain links TRBV10-1 to TRBJ2-7, with 7 bases lining up with TRBD1. The CDR3 totals 14 residues. Looked up from germline, CDR1 is WNHNN and CDR2 is SYGVQD (reference sequence). V shed 8 bases and J 2 bases; nucleotides not matched to a gene: 9. The CDR3 region has the DNA TGCGCCAGCGCCCCTCTGGGACAGACCTACGAGCAGTACTTC. This sequence encodes CASAPLGQTYEQYF.

J is TRBJ1-2 and V is TRBV9; 10 nucleotides line up with TRBD1. Germline V gene sequence: CDR1 SGDLS, CDR2 YYNGEE. With 0 bases clipped from V and 5 bases from J, the junction kept 7 bases outside the gene matches. The CDR3 loop spans 16 amino acids. The CDR3 is CASSVERDRGSYGYTF. CDR3 sequence (DNA): TGTGCCAGCAGCGTAGAGAGGGACAGGGGATCATATGGCTACACCTTC.

The rearrangement links TRBV5-6 to TRBJ2-5, with 8 nucleotides matching TRBD1. V lost 4 bases to trimming and J lost 5 bases; unmatched junction nucleotides: 7. This CDR3 comprises 14 residues. The germline gives CDR1 SGHDT, CDR2 YYEEEE. Here the CDR3 reads CASSLDRGWETQYF. The CDR3 nucleotides are TGTGCCAGCAGCCTAGACAGGGGATGGGAGACCCAGTACTTC.

This chain links TRBV20-1 with TRBJ2-1; D gene unclear. Germline V gene lookup returns CDR1 DFQATT and CDR2 SNEGSKA (reference sequence). V lost 3 bases and J lost 5, with 5 bases in between. This CDR3 region has 11 residues. CDR3 sequence (DNA): TGCAGTGCTAGTCCCGACAATGAGCAGTTCTTC. Translating it yields CSASPDNEQFF.

The chain employs TRBV7-9 and TRBJ2-3; D unclear. From germline, CDR1 is SEHNR and CDR2 FQNEAQ (reference sequence). V was trimmed by 6 bases and J by 6 bases, leaving 10 bases between them. This CDR3 comprises 12 residues. In nucleotides, the CDR3 is TGTGCCAGCAGACTTCGCGGTGATACGCAGTATTTT. This translates into CASRLRGDTQYF.

V usage is TRBV2 and J usage is TRBJ1-2; possible D gene TRBD1, 5 bases. The CDR3 runs 13 residues. Trimming stripped 1 base from V and 4 bases from J, with 7 bases between. CDR1 and CDR2 (germline): SNHLY, FYNNEI. CDR3 in DNA: TGTGCCAGCAGTGAAGGGGGCGTCTATGGCTACACCTTC. It specifies CASSEGGVYGYTF.